This T cell receptor beta chain was retrieved from a study of cytomegalovirus exposure and HLA in healthy donors. 13 Jbeta primers and 60 Vbeta primers were used for the PCR. The repertoire was sequenced with immunoSEQ multiplex PCR; TCRdb's copy has only in-frame clones and lacks some. The sample consists of 180,000 or so clones, roughly 74% of them appearing once. With V trimmed by 5 bases and J by 0 bases, 7 bases remained unmatched. The CDR3 totals 16 residues. Germline V gene sequence: CDR1 SEHNR, CDR2 FQNEAQ (reference sequence). The sequencing input was PBMCs. The chain couples TRBV7-9 to TRBJ2-3; 8 positions match TRBD1. The receptor's source is a female donor in good health and CMV-seronegative. The CDR3 reads CASSGQGTSSTDTQYF. The CDR3 DNA is TGTGCCAGCAGCGGACAGGGAACCTCTAGCACAGATACGCAGTATTTT. The whole variable domain, remainder taken from reference TRBV7-9 and TRBJ2-3, is DTGVSQNPRHKITKRGQNVTFRCDPISEHNRLYWYRQTLGQGPEFLTYFQNEAQLEKSRLLSDRFSAERPKGSFSTLEIQRTEQGDSAMYLCASSGQGTSSTDTQYFGPGTRLTVL.